This T cell receptor (beta chain) was observed in a study of human T cells and chemical hapten exposure (dated by TCRdb to the early 2020s). Study-level background: For sensitization, 2% DPC in acetone was applied to a roughly 2 cm by roughly 2 cm area of upper inner arm skin. Peripheral blood TCR repertoire changes were tracked in vivo in alopecia patients during primary and secondary sensitization to the hapten diphenylcyclopropenone (DPC). Libraries were combined into a pool for sequencing, and differences in TCR yield between samples came mainly from small differences in library volumes within the pool. Throughout the study period of around 25 weeks, patients also received therapeutic DPC doses to the scalp every week. Patch tests used Finn chambers with 0.01% DPC on the upper back, scored after 6 days by International Contact Dermatitis Research Group standards. About 28 alopecia patients gave blood for TCR sequencing at one to four time points (pre-sensitization, 2, 6 and 24 weeks). Blood samples were taken from patients before sensitization (week 0) and at 2, 6 and about 24 weeks after DPC sensitization. Most of the patients in the cohort were female, and the cohort covered alopecia areata with under or over 50% scalp involvement, alopecia totalis and alopecia universalis. Overall study outcomes, separate from this receptor: A positive correlation was found between the number of PT1 expanded TCRs and patch test score, with significance reached at thresholds 8, 16 and 32 but not 4. DPC sensitization did not change the number of TCRs with a frequency above 1 in 1000, and there was no evidence of changes in global repertoire structure. Alopecia, a presumed autoimmune disease, was present in all patients, so the immune response of the patients might differ from that of healthy individuals. Significantly more large CDR3 similarity clusters were formed by expanded TCRs than by pre-sensitization or healthy control sets, consistent with antigen-driven responses. After repeated subsampling, the strength of the expansion versus patch-test correlation and the threshold at which it became significant changed.

The time point label corresponds to: pre-sensitization, week 0. The meaning of the sample's treatment or condition label: therapeutic diphenylcyclopropenone sensitization with weekly scalp DPC. At every patch-test visit, the blood draw took place before the patch test was put on. Eligible patients were aged 18 to 70, diagnosed with alopecia, deemed suitable for DPC therapy, and excluded if pregnant. Total RNA was extracted from unfractionated whole blood collected in Tempus Blood RNA tubes. This clonotype was detected a few times. Its antigen remains undetermined. Per-nucleotide qualities are absent, and no much larger clonotype sits a single base away. The library was generated by RACE. Sequenced using a NextSeq 500. During library preparation, unique molecular identifiers were attached to individual cDNA molecules so that TCRs could be counted quantitatively and reproducibly. From each blood RNA sample, both TCR alpha and TCR beta chains were sequenced. In the original analysis: A median of roughly 100,000 TCRs per sample was observed, with a range of 23,224 to 690,600. The Decombinator software suite was used to annotate the V, J and CDR3 of the TCR reads. Every sample was subsampled to the same number of TCRs (28,000) for the PS versus PT1 abundance plots. Expanded TCRs were defined as absent before sensitization and observed at least eight times at the 2-week time point. In-frame beta chains were kept once TCRdb had trimmed the public reads at Q25 with fastp and called clones with MiXCR. Rows with one shared CDR3 protein collapse into an entry with the most common genes and DNA. The authors' filters were not applied to this entry. The sample profile shows tens of thousands of distinct CDR3 sequences; about 14% of them were found once. The leading ten clones occupy approximately 4.5% of the sample.

Germline trimming amounts to 4 bases on V and 9 bases on J, with 9 as the count of junction bases outside the gene matches. Spanning cysteine to phenylalanine, the CDR3 consists of 14 amino acids. Kept here is only the CDR3 DNA, which spans 42 bases and is read in frame from base 1. Looking up the germline V gene yields CDR1 SGHRS and CDR2 YFSETQ. The sequencing here drew on whole blood, taken in connection with sensitization to the hapten diphenylcyclopropenone (DPC). The chain joins TRBV5-1 to TRBJ2-7; TRBD2 aligns with 11 central bases. This TCR derives from a woman aged 50 to 60 with alopecia areata. Some clones in this sample may be carry-over from other donors' samples. Here is the DNA: TGCGCCAGCAGCCAAACTAGCGGGAGTTGGTCGCAGTACTTC. Translated, it gives CASSQTSGSWSQYF.